This T cell receptor beta chain emerged from a study of T cell clonotyping in hematopoietic cell transplantation. Overall study results and limits: Few recipient clonotypes overlapped donors; over 95% were de novo at given depth. Higher Inverse Simpson Index values in graft donor and pretransplant recipient predicted broader posttransplant TCR diversity. Recipient TCR diversity dropped after transplant; expanded clonotypes rose from day 30 to 180.

With regard to this clone: The antigen is not known.

Clones were read by immunoSEQ multiplex PCR, and TCRdb kept only the in-frame ones, dropping some. The table includes some 30,000 clones, 92% detected once. The germline CDR1 and CDR2 sequences are SGHTS and YDEGEE. The V end lost 5 bases, the J end lost 4 bases, and 18 bases lay between the germline ends. The CDR3 spans 16 residues. The chain recombines TRBV5-8 with TRBJ2-2, with TRBD2 as a possible D gene (6 bases). The receptor was isolated from a female patient aged 50-59 years who had an allogeneic stem cell transplant from a related donor, so the T cells may come from the graft donor. Some clones in this sample may be carry-over from other donors' samples. Sequences were derived from PBMCs, sampled 100 days after allogeneic stem cell transplant. Here the CDR3 reads CASSTVEEGSTGELFF. CDR3 nucleotides: TGTGCCAGCAGTACAGTTGAGGAGGGGAGCACCGGGGAGCTGTTTTTT.